This TCR beta chain was obtained from a study of T-cell reconstitution after alpha-beta-depleted transplantation in children. Germline loops: CDR1 SSHAT, CDR2 FNYEAQ (reference sequence). This CDR3 region has 14 residues. A word on this clonotype: Germline is not matched at one junction end, which may reflect a read error.

It was with unique molecular identifiers that the TCRbeta library was prepared. TCRdb re-derived calls from the PCR reads in MiXCR, one entry per CDR3 protein. The sample lists approximately 390,000 distinct CDR3 sequences, about 11% seen once, with roughly 5.5% in the top ten. Sequences were derived from PBMCs from the stem cell graft donor, sampled from the stem cell graft. The sequence came from a human donor who donated a stem cell graft to a child with acute myeloid leukemia. The chain carries TRBV7-7 and TRBJ2-5; no clear D. CDR3 coding DNA: TGTGCTAGCAGCTTGAGCGAGTACCAAGAGACCCACTACTTC. It translates to CASSLSEYQETHYF.